The TCR beta chain under discussion was sequenced for a study of regulatory T cells in long-lasting Graves disease. Overall study findings and caveats: Patients with persistent disease showed a bias toward TRBV28, TRBJ1-2 and TRBJ2-5.

Time point specified: persistent/refractory GD, antithyroid drugs over 5 years with positive TRAb. There was RNA extracted from PBMCs, and the TCR library was made from it. Germline CDR1 is MNHEY and CDR2 is SVGEGT. This CDR3 region has 21 residues. V lost 6 bases and J lost 7, with 40 bases in between. For TCR beta, libraries came from iRepertoire HTBI primers and Arm-PCR of CDR3 regions. TCRdb recomputed calls from the multiplex PCR reads with MiXCR, one row per CDR3 protein. Among roughly 500,000 distinct CDR3 sequences listed, 20% to 25% were seen once. In this sample, this clonotype turned up a few times. Its antigen is as yet unknown.

This receptor was obtained from a female donor with Graves disease. The sequences come from peripheral blood mononuclear cells (PBMCs), collected when the disease was refractory, from a patient treated with antithyroid drugs. V usage is TRBV6-2 or TRBV6-3 and J usage is TRBJ2-7, with D possibly matching TRBD2 (7 bases). The CDR3 nucleotides read TGTGCCAGCAGCCACCCCGGGGTCCGGGGGAACCTCGGGGGGCAAGGCTGGGAGCAGTACTTC. Translating it yields CASSHPGVRGNLGGQGWEQYF.